The clone carrying this T cell receptor (beta chain) occurred a few times. Antigen specificity is unknown. Deletions cut 0 bases from V and 3 bases from J, with 12 bases between. The V gene's germline CDR1 is MGHRA and CDR2 YSYEKL. The CDR3 spans 15 residues. This sample was included in a study of T cells in Graves' hyperthyroidism and ophthalmopathy. Whole-study findings and limits: Ophthalmopathy, which appeared later, was predicted by the model a median about 6 months before onset. Most clonotypes expanded in thyroid above 0.001 were likewise present in blood.

Amplification targeted TCR beta CDR3 regions from RNA transcripts. The HTBI primer set served for first-round RT-PCR of the TCR CDR3. One entry per CDR3 protein results from TCRdb running MiXCR on the multiplex PCR reads. The sample lists fewer than 450,000 distinct CDR3 sequences; roughly a sixth were seen once. The sample comprised blood. The source of this sequence is a woman aged 25 to 39 with Graves' hyperthyroidism that later progressed to Graves' ophthalmopathy. The rearrangement uses TRBV4-1 and TRBJ2-7; no firm D call. The CDR3 DNA reads TGCGCCAGCAGCCAAGATCCGGGTATAAGCTACGAGCAGTACTTC. The encoded protein is CASSQDPGISYEQYF.